What follows describes a single T cell receptor (beta chain). The investigators amplified TCR beta CDR3 regions from RNA transcripts. Initially, a first-round RT-PCR of the TCR CDR3 employed the HTBI primer set. From the multiplex PCR reads, TCRdb called clonotypes with MiXCR, one entry per CDR3 protein. This repertoire shows about half a million distinct CDR3 sequences, 15% to 20% found once; its top ten account for approximately 30%. This entry belongs to a study of T cells in Graves' hyperthyroidism and ophthalmopathy. Whole-study context: The initial diagnosis was the point when peripheral blood was collected, ahead of any treatment.

V lost 7 bases and J lost 7, with 17 bases in between. Germline V gene lookup returns CDR1 DFQATT and CDR2 SNEGSKA (reference sequence). The CDR3 totals 13 residues. Lactation, pregnancy, other autoimmune disease or uncontrolled infection led to exclusion of patients. Diagnosing involved the use of clinical symptoms, serum thyroxine and TRAb, thyroid ultrasound and orbital computed tomography. This TCR was sampled from a woman aged 25 to 39 with Graves' ophthalmopathy. Material for sequencing was blood. The chain carries TRBV20-1 and TRBJ2-1; TRBD2 is a possible D gene (5 bases). The CDR3 is CSGTSPGRNEQFF. The CDR3 region has the DNA TGCAGTGGGACTTCTCCGGGCAGGAATGAGCAGTTCTTC.